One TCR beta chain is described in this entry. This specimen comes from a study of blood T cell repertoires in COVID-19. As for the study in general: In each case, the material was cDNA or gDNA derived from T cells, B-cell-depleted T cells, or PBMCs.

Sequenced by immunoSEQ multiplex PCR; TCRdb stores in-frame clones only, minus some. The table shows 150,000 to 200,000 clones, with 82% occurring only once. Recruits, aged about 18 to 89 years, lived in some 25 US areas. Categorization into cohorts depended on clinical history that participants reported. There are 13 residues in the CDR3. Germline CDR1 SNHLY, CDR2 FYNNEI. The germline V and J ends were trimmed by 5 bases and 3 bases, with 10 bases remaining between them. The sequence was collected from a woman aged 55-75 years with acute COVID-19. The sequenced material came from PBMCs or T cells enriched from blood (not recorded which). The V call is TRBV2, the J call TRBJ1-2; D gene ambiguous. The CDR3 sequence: CASSSRSDYGYTF. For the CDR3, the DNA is TGTGCCAGCAGTAGCAGGTCTGACTATGGCTACACCTTC.